Listed below are T cell receptor beta chains from one sample, sequenced in a study of T cell responses to AZD1222 COVID-19 vaccine. Some clones are missing from TCRdb's copy, which holds only in-frame ones; the method was immunoSEQ multiplex PCR. The profile shows 60,000 to 85,000 clones, more than 75% of them singletons. This sample comprised peripheral blood, obtained 28 days after the second dose of the MenACWY control vaccine. Receptor source: an adult who received the MenACWY meningococcal vaccine as a control. The CDR3 runs from the conserved cysteine through the conserved F or W. D genes are given only for firm matches. Only some rows state a clone size, as once, few, many or a class for expanded clones.

CDR3 length | J gene | V gene | D gene | clone size | CDR3 protein | CDR3 DNA
11 | TRBJ2-7 | TRBV5-1 | - | - | CASSGGDEQYF | TGCGCCAGCAGCGGCGGGGACGAGCAGTACTTC
13 | TRBJ2-7 | TRBV28 | TRBD2 | - | CASSFGGTYEQYF | TGTGCCAGCAGTTTCGGGGGGACCTACGAGCAGTACTTC
16 | TRBJ2-1 | TRBV5-1 | TRBD2 | - | CASSREWTSGNNEQFF | TGCGCCAGCAGCCGGGAGTGGACTAGCGGGAACAATGAGCAGTTCTTC
11 | TRBJ1-2 | TRBV30 | TRBD1 | - | CASRTGRGYTF | TGTGCCTCAAGGACAGGGAGAGGCTACACCTTC
12 | TRBJ2-7 | TRBV19 | - | - | CASSIIGREQYF | TGTGCCAGTAGTATAATTGGAAGGGAGCAGTACTTC
13 | TRBJ1-2 | TRBV19 | TRBD1 | - | CASSTDRARGYTF | TGTGCCAGTAGTACGGACAGGGCACGTGGCTACACCTTC
14 | TRBJ2-7 | TRBV29-1 | TRBD2 | - | CSVALLADSYEQYF | TGCAGCGTTGCGTTGCTAGCGGACTCCTACGAGCAGTACTTC
14 | TRBJ2-5 | TRBV19 | - | - | CASSSVFAEETQYF | TGTGCCAGTAGTTCTGTCTTTGCAGAAGAGACCCAGTACTTC
15 | TRBJ2-7 | TRBV7-8 | TRBD1 | - | CASSYPGQGFYEQYF | TGTGCCAGCAGCTACCCGGGACAGGGATTCTACGAGCAGTACTTC
16 | TRBJ2-7 | TRBV7-9 | TRBD2 | - | CASSSSLGRESYEQYF | TGTGCCAGCAGCTCCTCCTTGGGGCGGGAGAGCTACGAGCAGTACTTC
13 | TRBJ1-5 | TRBV27 | - | - | CASSWGRNQPQHF | TGTGCCAGCAGTTGGGGCCGCAATCAGCCCCAGCATTTT
15 | TRBJ2-7 | TRBV7-2 | - | - | CASSLEGTFYYEQYF | TGTGCCAGCAGCTTAGAGGGGACGTTCTACTACGAGCAGTACTTC
15 | TRBJ2-2 | TRBV30 | TRBD1 | - | CAWVSGTGNTGELFF | TGTGCCTGGGTATCCGGGACAGGGAACACCGGGGAGCTGTTTTTT
13 | TRBJ2-1 | TRBV7-2 | - | - | CASPGSSYNEQFF | TGTGCCAGCCCCGGGAGCTCCTACAATGAGCAGTTCTTC
13 | TRBJ2-7 | TRBV24-1 | - | - | CATSDGSADEQYF | TGTGCCACCAGTGATGGGAGCGCCGACGAGCAGTACTTC
15 | TRBJ2-5 | TRBV5-1 | TRBD1 | - | CASSGGQTQVETQYF | TGCGCCAGCAGCGGGGGACAGACCCAAGTGGAGACCCAGTACTTC
16 | TRBJ2-2 | TRBV5-1 | TRBD1 | - | CASSLAAGTATGELFF | TGCGCCAGCAGCTTGGCCGCAGGGACAGCCACCGGGGAGCTGTTTTTT
15 | TRBJ1-6 | TRBV5-1 | - | - | CASSLGLGADSPLHF | TGCGCCAGCAGCTTGGGGCTAGGGGCGGACTCACCCCTCCACTTT
13 | TRBJ1-6 | TRBV6-5 | - | - | CASRGGTGSPLHF | TGTGCCAGCAGGGGGGGGACGGGATCACCCCTCCACTTT
13 | TRBJ1-4 | TRBV6-4 | - | - | CASSEIRGEKLFF | TGTGCCAGCAGTGAAATTCGGGGCGAAAAACTGTTTTTT
17 | TRBJ1-3 | TRBV5-1 | - | - | CASSLAPRSLSGNTIYF | TGCGCCAGCAGCTTGGCCCCCAGAAGCCTCTCTGGAAACACCATATATTTT
12 | TRBJ1-2 | TRBV2 | TRBD1 | many | CASSGQEHGYTF | TGTGCCAGCAGCGGACAGGAGCATGGCTACACCTTC
17 | TRBJ1-1 | TRBV19 | - | - | CASSPQALGWGNTEAFF | TGTGCCAGTAGTCCGCAGGCACTCGGATGGGGGAACACTGAAGCTTTCTTT
15 | TRBJ2-5 | TRBV5-1 | TRBD2 | - | CASSLDLAGGETQYF | TGCGCCAGCAGCTTGGATCTAGCGGGAGGGGAGACCCAGTACTTC
12 | TRBJ2-1 | TRBV29-1 | TRBD2 | - | CSARGGADEQFF | TGCAGCGCCCGGGGGGGGGCCGATGAGCAGTTCTTC
14 | TRBJ1-3 | TRBV30 | - | few | CAWDGEGSGNTIYF | TGTGCCTGGGACGGAGAGGGCTCTGGAAACACCATATATTTT
16 | TRBJ1-1 | TRBV6-6 | TRBD1 | - | CASSSGTGDRVTEAFF | TGTGCCAGCAGCTCCGGGACAGGGGATCGGGTCACTGAAGCTTTCTTT
16 | TRBJ2-7 | TRBV5-1 | - | - | CASSLDPTIRDYEQYF | TGCGCCAGCAGCCTGGACCCAACTATTCGGGACTACGAGCAGTACTTC
15 | TRBJ2-7 | TRBV3-1/TRBV3-2 | TRBD1 | - | CASSPLPGTGGEQYF | TGTGCCAGCAGCCCCCTCCCCGGGACAGGGGGCGAGCAGTACTTC
14 | TRBJ1-2 | TRBV9 | TRBD1 | - | CASSLRTGYDGYTF | TGTGCCAGCAGCCTTCGGACAGGGTACGATGGCTACACCTTC
14 | TRBJ2-2 | TRBV6-5 | - | - | CASSYYRDTGELFF | TGTGCCAGCAGTTACTACAGGGACACCGGGGAGCTGTTTTTT
13 | TRBJ2-3 | TRBV5-1 | TRBD2 | - | CASSFGGENTQYF | TGCGCCAGCAGCTTTGGGGGGGAAAATACGCAGTATTTT
11 | TRBJ1-2 | TRBV19 | - | few | CASRLDTGYTF | TGTGCCAGTAGGTTGGACACAGGCTACACCTTC
14 | TRBJ2-1 | TRBV11-2 | - | - | CASSFGGAWNEQFF | TGTGCCAGCAGCTTCGGGGGCGCCTGGAATGAGCAGTTCTTC
16 | TRBJ1-1 | TRBV19 | TRBD1 | - | CASSMGDRVSGTEAFF | TGTGCCAGTAGTATGGGCGACAGGGTGAGTGGCACTGAAGCTTTCTTT
17 | TRBJ1-2 | TRBV27 | - | - | CASRPHPRGYGNYGYTF | TGTGCCAGCAGACCGCATCCTCGGGGGTACGGTAACTATGGCTACACCTTC
16 | TRBJ1-3 | TRBV5-4 | - | - | CASSLAGAVSGNTIYF | TGTGCCAGCAGCTTGGCAGGGGCCGTATCTGGAAACACCATATATTTT
16 | TRBJ2-6 | TRBV6-4 | - | - | CASRDSWGSGANVLTF | TGTGCCAGCAGAGATTCCTGGGGGTCTGGGGCCAACGTCCTGACTTTC
16 | TRBJ2-1 | TRBV4-3 | TRBD1 | - | CASSPRGQGAYNEQFF | TGCGCCAGCAGCCCCCGGGGCCAGGGGGCCTACAATGAGCAGTTCTTC
16 | TRBJ2-3 | TRBV9 | - | - | CASGPAGGISTDTQYF | TGTGCCAGCGGCCCCGCCGGTGGGATTAGCACAGATACGCAGTATTTT
13 | TRBJ1-5 | TRBV2 | - | - | CASSVFSNQPQHF | TGTGCCAGCAGTGTATTTAGCAATCAGCCCCAGCATTTT
14 | TRBJ1-4 | TRBV11-2 | - | - | CASSLGTTNEKLFF | TGTGCCAGCAGCTTAGGGACAACTAATGAAAAACTGTTTTTT
12 | TRBJ1-2 | TRBV28 | - | - | CASSLYTDGYTF | TGTGCCAGCAGTTTATACACTGATGGCTACACCTTC
13 | TRBJ1-2 | TRBV6-5 | TRBD1 | - | CASSYDRGEGYTF | TGTGCCAGCAGTTATGACAGGGGCGAGGGCTACACCTTC
15 | TRBJ2-5 | TRBV14 | TRBD1 | once | CASSQVTGGRETQYF | TGTGCCAGCAGCCAAGTGACAGGGGGTCGAGAGACCCAGTACTTC
16 | TRBJ1-2 | TRBV5-6 | TRBD1 | - | CASSRVSEDRTYGYTF | TGTGCCAGCAGCCGGGTCTCGGAGGACAGGACTTATGGCTACACCTTC
13 | TRBJ2-5 | TRBV7-9 | - | - | CASSLDMGETQYF | TGTGCCAGCAGCTTAGATATGGGGGAGACCCAGTACTTC